The 22 T cell receptor beta chains below all came from one sample that was sequenced in a study of T-cell memory formation after mild COVID-19 (dated by TCRdb to the early 2020s). The receptor library was made with 5' RACE. For sequencing, an Illumina NovaSeq 6000 was employed. The raw public reads went through TCRdb reprocessing: fastp at Q25, MiXCR clone calling, in-frame beta chains kept. Rows with a matching CDR3 protein are joined into one entry that keeps the most common DNA and genes. For this sample there are 550,000 to 700,000 distinct CDR3 sequences; 18% appear just once. The top ten hold more than 10% of the sample. Sequenced input: PBMCs or a T cell subset sorted from them (not recorded which). All receptors come from an adult woman who had mild COVID-19 (a few samples of this study predate the infection). The sample titles of this study are shuffled in the database, so cell type and time point are left out; the donor was told from shared clones.

This clonotype showed up just a few times. The chain joins TRBV5-1 to TRBJ2-7; 9 bases agree with TRBD1. CDR3 length: 15 amino acids. After removal of 2 bases from V and 0 bases from J, the junction contained 3 bases not matched to a gene. Germline CDR1 SGHRS, CDR2 YFSETQ. CDR3 residues: CASSFRDRDSYEQYF. CDR3 sequence (DNA): TGCGCCAGCAGCTTCCGGGACAGGGACTCCTACGAGCAGTACTTC.

V and J are TRBV7-8 and TRBJ1-2; tentatively, D is TRBD1 (5 bases). The V and J ends lost 6 bases and 4 bases respectively, with 15 bases between them. This CDR3 has 14 amino acids. The germline V gene encodes CDR1 SGHVS and CDR2 FQNEAQ. The CDR3 protein is CASSPRQNLYGYTF. In DNA form, the CDR3 reads TGTGCCAGCAGTCCTAGACAGAATCTCTATGGCTACACCTTC.

This clonotype has a handful of counts. The chain employs TRBV5-5 and TRBJ1-2, with D uncertain. V shed 3 bases and J shed 8 bases, with 17 bases lying between them. From germline, CDR1 is SGHKS and CDR2 YYEKEE (reference sequence). The CDR3 sequence is 14 residues long. The CDR3 spells CASSSRTGLEGYTF. The CDR3 DNA reads TGTGCCAGCAGCTCGCGGACGGGCCTGGAAGGCTACACCTTC. The full variable domain, its missing parts supplied by reference TRBV5-5 and TRBJ1-2, is DAGVTQSPTHLIKTRGQQVTLRCSPISGHKSVSWYQQVLGQGPQFIFQYYEKEERGRGNFPDRFSARQFPNYSSELNVNALLLGDSALYLCASSSRTGLEGYTFGSGTRLTVV.

There are a few counts of this clonotype. V usage is TRBV20-1 and J usage is TRBJ2-7, with 7 bases fitting TRBD1. Germline loops: CDR1 DFQATT, CDR2 SNEGSKA (reference sequence). V shed 7 bases, J shed 3 bases, and the junction held 9 bases outside the gene matches. The CDR3 extends over 13 amino acids. DNA for the CDR3: TGCAGTGTTACGACAGGGCGGTACTACGAGCAGTACTTC. This sequence encodes CSVTTGRYYEQYF.

This clonotype has only a few counts. The genes are TRBV5-1 and TRBJ1-3, with TRBD1 matching 7 bases. The CDR3 has 16 amino acids. Germline V gene data show CDR1 as SGHRS and CDR2 as YFSETQ. V lost 0 bases to trimming and J lost 5 bases; unmatched junction nucleotides: 8. CDR3 region: CASSLGSRQGRNTIYF. CDR3 coding DNA: TGCGCCAGCAGCTTGGGATCCCGACAGGGTAGAAACACCATATATTTT.

This sequence joins TRBV5-1 and TRBJ2-3, with a weak D call TRBD2 (6 bases). The germline gives CDR1 SGHRS, CDR2 YFSETQ. This CDR3 has 14 amino acids. V was shortened by 5 bases and J by 6 bases, with 16 bases between the two germline ends. CDR3 sequence reads: CASSYHTSSDTQYF. CDR3 in DNA: TGCGCCAGCAGTTATCATACTAGCTCGGATACGCAGTATTTT.

This clonotype appeared a few times. This sequence joins TRBV7-6 and TRBJ2-7; a possible D gene is TRBD2 (6 bases). Germline CDR1 is SGHVS and CDR2 is FNYEAQ. The CDR3 length is 14 residues. V lost 4 bases and J lost 5, with 15 bases in between. This CDR3 reads CASSSRTTVHEQYF. Written as DNA, the CDR3 is TGTGCCAGCAGCTCCCGGACTACAGTCCACGAGCAGTACTTC.

In its sample, this clonotype was seen a few times. This chain links TRBV7-9 with TRBJ1-1; 10 bases are a match to TRBD1. There are 16 residues in the CDR3. J was trimmed by 3 bases and V by 3 bases; bases with no gene match: 7. The germline gives CDR1 SEHNR, CDR2 FQNEAQ (reference sequence). CDR3 residues: CASSFHRDRGDTEAFF. CDR3 sequence (DNA): TGTGCCAGCAGCTTCCACCGGGACAGGGGAGACACTGAAGCTTTCTTT.

This clonotype is a singleton in its sample. A read error may account for a junction end that differs from germline. This CDR3 reads CASILGRGSYEQYF. CDR3 nucleotide sequence: TGCGCCAGCATCTTGGGTCGGGGCTCCTACGAGCAGTACTTC. V usage is TRBV5-1 and J usage is TRBJ2-7, with D possibly matching TRBD2 (5 bases). The CDR3 length is 14 residues. Germline V lookup: CDR1 SGHRS, CDR2 YFSETQ.

V is TRBV24-1 and J is TRBJ2-7; no clear D gene. Deletions cut 4 bases from V and 5 bases from J, with 14 bases between. Germline CDR1 is KGHDR and CDR2 is SFDVKD. The CDR3 loop spans 14 amino acids. The CDR3 nucleotides are TGTGCCACCAGTGAGTCCGGCACCTTTCACGAGCAGTACTTC. Its translation is CATSESGTFHEQYF.

In its sample, this clonotype was seen a few times. The chain uses TRBV20-1 and TRBJ2-3, with D tentatively TRBD2 (6 bases). The V end lost 1 base, the J end lost 0 bases, and 8 bases lay between the germline ends. The CDR3 is made up of 14 amino acids. Looked up from germline, CDR1 is DFQATT and CDR2 is SNEGSKA (reference sequence). The CDR3 is CSARVAGSTDTQYF. The DNA of the CDR3 is TGCAGTGCTAGAGTTGCGGGGAGCACAGATACGCAGTATTTT.

The V and J genes are TRBV12-3 or TRBV12-4 and TRBJ1-2; possibly TRBD1 for D (5 bases). V lost 1 base and J 7 bases, leaving 13 bases between the germline ends. There are 14 residues in the CDR3. The CDR3 here is CASSLETRGRGYTF. The CDR3, as DNA: TGTGCCAGCAGTTTAGAAACGCGGGGACGTGGCTACACCTTC.

This clonotype showed up just once. This chain connects TRBV5-7 to TRBJ2-2; 14 nucleotides agree with TRBD2. TRBV5-7 is reported as an ORF; its role is uncertain. The CDR3 runs to 17 residues. V dropped 5 bases and J dropped 6; count of bases not matched to a gene: 9. CDR3: CASRPGTSGGKAGELFF. The CDR3 nucleotides are TGTGCCAGCAGACCCGGGACTAGCGGGGGTAAAGCCGGGGAGCTGTTTTTT.

This chain links TRBV14 with TRBJ2-1; TRBD2 is a possible D gene (5 bases). CDR1 and CDR2 from the germline V gene are SGHDN and FVKESK. This CDR3 has 13 amino acids. The germline V and J ends were trimmed by 0 bases and 9 bases, with 9 bases remaining between them. This CDR3 is CASSQDLGSEQFF. CDR3 nucleotides: TGTGCCAGCAGCCAAGATTTAGGGAGTGAGCAGTTCTTC.

This chain uses TRBV14 with TRBJ2-1; 9 nucleotides align to TRBD1. CDR1 is SGHDN and CDR2 is FVKESK in the germline V gene. The CDR3 has 16 residues. V gave up 5 bases and J gave up 4 bases; unmatched junction bases: 9. The CDR3 DNA is TGTGCCAGCAGCTACCCCGGGACAGGGTCGTACAATGAGCAGTTCTTC. The encoded protein is CASSYPGTGSYNEQFF. Supplemented by reference TRBV14 and TRBJ2-1, the full variable domain reads EAGVTQFPSHSVIEKGQTVTLRCDPISGHDNLYWYRRVMGKEIKFLLHFVKESKQDESGMPNNRFLAERTGGTYSTLKVQPAELEDSGVYFCASSYPGTGSYNEQFFGPGTRLTVL.

The chain recombines TRBV25-1 with TRBJ2-7, with unresolved D. The CDR3 has 15 residues. V shed 2 bases and J shed 0 bases, with 11 bases lying between them. Per the germline V gene, CDR1 is MGHDK and CDR2 is SYGVNS. CDR3 sequence reads: CASSEGVPSSYEQYF. Here the CDR3 DNA reads TGTGCCAGCAGTGAAGGGGTCCCCTCCTCCTACGAGCAGTACTTC.

J is TRBJ2-7 and V is TRBV15; D unresolved. From germline, CDR1 is LNHNV and CDR2 YYDKDF (reference sequence). The length of the CDR3 is 15 residues. V dropped 0 bases and J dropped 4 bases, with 13 bases sitting between them. CDR3 DNA sequence: TGTGCCACCAGCAGAGAAAGTGCGGTTGATTACGAGCAGTACTTC. It encodes CATSRESAVDYEQYF.

The genes are TRBV12-3 or TRBV12-4 and TRBJ2-1; D is uncertain. This CDR3 contains 10 residues. V lost 10 bases, J lost 5 bases, and 6 bases lay in between. CDR3 bases: TGTGCCATCGAGGACAATGAGCAGTTCTTC. This sequence encodes CAIEDNEQFF.

This clonotype has a handful of counts. The genes are TRBV3-1 and TRBJ1-2; 7 bases agree with TRBD1. Unmatched junction bases numbered 9, after V lost 4 bases and J lost 4 bases. The CDR3 spans 15 residues. CDR1 and CDR2 from the germline V gene are LGHDT and YNNKEL (reference sequence). CDR3 protein: CASSPPGDSVYGYTF. CDR3 DNA sequence: TGTGCCAGCAGCCCCCCGGGGGACAGTGTCTATGGCTACACCTTC.

A few counts support this clonotype. This sequence joins TRBV24-1 and TRBJ2-3; no clear D. Looked up from germline, CDR1 is KGHDR and CDR2 is SFDVKD. V was trimmed by 10 bases and J by 4 bases, leaving 11 bases between them. The CDR3 spans 12 residues. In DNA, the CDR3 is TGTGCCACTAGGACGGATTCAGATACGCAGTATTTT. Its protein product is CATRTDSDTQYF.

The V call is TRBV4-1, the J call TRBJ2-3; 11 nucleotides align to TRBD2. Germline V gene lookup returns CDR1 MGHRA and CDR2 YSYEKL. This CDR3 region has 18 residues. Trimming at V came to 4 bases and at J to 0 bases, leaving 9 bases not matched to a gene. CDR3 residues: CASSPPSGRRKSTDTQYF. The CDR3 DNA is TGCGCCAGCAGCCCCCCTAGCGGGAGGAGGAAGAGCACAGATACGCAGTATTTT.

This sequence joins TRBV20-1 and TRBJ1-2; possibly TRBD1 for D (5 bases). Germline CDR1 DFQATT, CDR2 SNEGSKA (reference sequence). The CDR3 extends over 15 amino acids. V lost 2 bases to trimming and J lost 1 base, with 14 bases between them. The CDR3 region is CSARRQRTINYGYTF. The CDR3 DNA reads TGCAGTGCTAGACGACAGCGAACGATTAACTATGGCTACACCTTC.